This T cell receptor beta chain originates from a study of cytomegalovirus exposure and HLA in healthy donors. Study context: The 120 or so validation repertoires were produced on the same platform as the roughly 670 repertoires of the first cohort. This was reported in a later analysis.

Assay used: immunoSEQ multiplex PCR; TCRdb lists only in-frame clones, some missing. The sample holds more than 95,000 clones, about 96% seen once. Germline V gene data show CDR1 as SGHRS and CDR2 as YFSETQ. The ends were cut back, 4 bases at V and 4 bases at J, with 20 bases in the middle. This CDR3 is built from 16 residues. Study-level findings and limits: Through in vitro validation, a few CMV-associated chains were shown to be specific for CMV antigens. The study labeled 164 TCR beta chains cytomegalovirus-associated.

A remark on this clone: Its antigen remains unidentified.

The sequence derives from a man between 18 and 35 years old in good health and CMV-seronegative. Sequencing was done on a sample of PBMCs. The genes are TRBV5-1 and TRBJ1-2, with D unclear. CDR3 nucleotides: TGCGCCAGCAGCCCCTCCACAGCCATAGGTCGCTATGGCTACACCTTC. It specifies CASSPSTAIGRYGYTF.